The 18 T cell receptor beta chains in this list originate from one sample, sequenced in a study of metastatic and nonmetastatic thyroid tumors. TCRdb re-called clones from the PCR reads using MiXCR. The sample lists around 26,000 clones; roughly 3.5% were seen once. No patient received treatment before thyroid surgery. Sequencing was performed on blood. The receptors were gathered from a male donor with papillary thyroid cancer or a benign thyroid nodule (not recorded which). Some clones in this sample may be carry-over from other donors' samples.

This clone came up a few times. The V gene is TRBV27, the J gene TRBJ1-2; TRBD1 agrees at 8 bases. V lost 3 bases to trimming and J lost 8 bases; unmatched junction nucleotides: 5. Germline lookup yields CDR1 MNHEY and CDR2 SMNVEV (reference sequence). This CDR3 has 13 amino acids. The CDR3 loop is CASSFIQGGGYTF. CDR3 sequence (DNA): TGTGCCAGCAGTTTTATACAGGGGGGAGGCTACACCTTC.

The chain is built from TRBV28 and TRBJ2-7; D remains unclear. V was clipped by 8 bases and J by 2 bases, with 7 bases between them. CDR3 length: 11 residues. Germline CDR1 and CDR2: MDHEN and SYDVKM. Written as DNA, the CDR3 is TGTGCCAGCCGATGGGCCTACGAGCAGTACTTC. Protein product: CASRWAYEQYF.

This clone occurred a few times. The chain links TRBV7-9 to TRBJ2-7; D tentatively fits TRBD1 or TRBD2 (5 bases each). CDR3 length equals 14 residues. Per germline, CDR1 SEHNR and CDR2 FQNEAQ (reference sequence). Trimming pared 7 bases from V and 2 bases from J, leaving 15 bases between. CDR3 in DNA: TGTGCCAGCAACGACAGTCGGGGCCCCTACGAGCAGTACTTC. As protein: CASNDSRGPYEQYF. Complete variable domain (other parts from reference TRBV7-9 and TRBJ2-7): DTGVSQNPRHKITKRGQNVTFRCDPISEHNRLYWYRQTLGQGPEFLTYFQNEAQLEKSRLLSDRFSAERPKGSFSTLEIQRTEQGDSAMYLCASNDSRGPYEQYFGPGTRLTVT.

This clone has a count of ten or more. V usage is TRBV19 and J usage is TRBJ2-7; the match to TRBD1 covers 9 bases. The germline CDR1 and CDR2 sequences are LNHDA and SQIVND (reference sequence). The CDR3 sequence is 14 residues long. V gave up 3 bases and J gave up 6 bases; unmatched junction bases: 6. CDR3 coding DNA: TGTGCCAGTAGTATCGGGACAGGGCCCTCCGAGCAGTACTTC. Translation: CASSIGTGPSEQYF.

This clone was seen ten or more times. This may arise from a read error, as a much more abundant clone is one base away. A read error is likely, as this CDR3 ends without the conserved phenylalanine or tryptophan. The genes are TRBV29-1 and TRBJ1-1; D is unclear. Germline loops: CDR1 SQVTM, CDR2 ANQGSEA. Trimming took off 3 bases at V and 3 bases at J, with 8 bases between the two ends. The CDR3 runs 12 residues. CDR3 region: CSVDRGDTEAFL. The CDR3 DNA sequence: TGCAGCGTTGACCGCGGTGACACTGAAGCTTTCCTT.

This clone was seen repeatedly, ten times or more. This sequence joins TRBV5-1 and TRBJ2-7; the match to TRBD1 covers 7 bases. The germline V gene has CDR1 SGHRS and CDR2 YFSETQ. The CDR3 is made up of 14 amino acids. J lost 3 bases, V lost 6 bases, and 9 bases had no gene match. CDR3 loop: CASTQWPGGYEQYF. The CDR3 region has the DNA TGCGCCAGCACCCAGTGGCCAGGGGGCTACGAGCAGTACTTC.

At least ten counts were recorded for this clone. The V and J genes are TRBV27 and TRBJ1-4; D remains unclear. V shed 2 bases and J shed 3 bases, with 13 bases lying between them. This CDR3 is 16 amino acids long. CDR1 MNHEY and CDR2 SMNVEV come from the germline V gene (reference sequence). For the CDR3, the DNA is TGTGCCAGCAGTTTAAGACCATTGGCCTCTAATGAAAAACTGTTTTTT. Its translation: CASSLRPLASNEKLFF.

This clone rates as medium-sized. The chain has TRBV27 and TRBJ2-7; TRBD2 matches 11 bases. The CDR3 sequence is 16 residues long. With 0 bases clipped from V and 7 bases from J, the junction kept 8 bases outside the gene matches. Germline V lookup: CDR1 MNHEY, CDR2 SMNVEV (reference sequence). The CDR3 region has the DNA TGTGCCAGCAGTTTATCGAGTAGCGGGAGGGCCAGGGAGCAGTACTTC. This encodes CASSLSSSGRAREQYF.

The chain combines TRBV6-2 or TRBV6-3 with TRBJ2-1; 8 bases are a match to TRBD2. With V trimmed by 7 bases and J by 10 bases, 12 bases remained unmatched. Germline values: CDR1 MNHEY, CDR2 SVGEGT. There are 14 residues in the CDR3. In DNA, the CDR3 is TGTGCCAGCATACCGGGACTAGAAGTTGACGAGCAGTTCTTC. Translating gives CASIPGLEVDEQFF.

There are a few counts of this clone. Sequence at one end of the junction differs from germline and may be a read error. CDR3 sequence (DNA): TGTGCCAGCATTGACAGGGGCGAGTCCGAGGAACTGTTTTTT. This translates into CASIDRGESEELFF. V gene TRBV6-4 combines with J gene TRBJ2-2; TRBD1 agrees at 8 bases. This CDR3 region has 14 residues. The germline gives CDR1 MRHNA, CDR2 SNTAGT.

This clone was counted at least ten times. This rearrangement joins TRBV5-1 to TRBJ2-7, with TRBD2 matching over 11 bases. Trimming at V came to 7 bases and at J to 5 bases, leaving 20 bases not matched to a gene. Germline CDR1 is SGHRS and CDR2 is YFSETQ. CDR3 size: 18 residues. CDR3 nucleotides: TGCGCCAGCGCGACGTCCGGGACACCCTCTAGCGGGAGGCACGAGCAGTACTTC. Protein: CASATSGTPSSGRHEQYF. Supplemented by reference TRBV5-1 and TRBJ2-7, the full variable domain reads KAGVTQTPRYLIKTRGQQVTLSCSPISGHRSVSWYQQTPGQGLQFLFEYFSETQRNKGNFPGRFSGRQFSNSRSEMNVSTLELGDSALYLCASATSGTPSSGRHEQYFGPGTRLTVT.

The rearrangement joins TRBV20-1 to TRBJ2-2; D unresolved. The CDR3 spans 12 residues. Germline-derived CDR1 and CDR2 are DFQATT and SNEGSKA (reference sequence). V lost 7 bases, J lost 12 bases, and 18 bases lay in between. The chain's CDR3 is CSEMSATRQLFF. The CDR3, as DNA: TGCAGTGAAATGAGCGCCACCAGGCAGCTGTTTTTT.

This clone was detected many times. The chain couples TRBV13 to TRBJ2-3, with a tentative D call TRBD2 (6 bases). Germline assignment: CDR1 PRHDT and CDR2 FYEKMQ (reference sequence). Trimming removed 0 bases from V and 0 bases from J, with 16 bases in between. The CDR3 loop spans 18 amino acids. In DNA, the CDR3 is TGTGCCAGCAGCTTAGGCGGTTCGGGGAGGACTAGCACAGATACGCAGTATTTT. Its translation: CASSLGGSGRTSTDTQYF. Drawing the rest from reference TRBV13 and TRBJ2-3, the complete variable domain is AAGVIQSPRHLIKEKRETATLKCYPIPRHDTVYWYQQGPGQDPQFLISFYEKMQSDKGSIPDRFSAQQFSDYHSELNMSSLELGDSALYFCASSLGGSGRTSTDTQYFGPGTRLTVL.

This clone occurred many times. J is TRBJ1-5 and V is TRBV20-1, with D perhaps TRBD1 (6 bases). In germline, CDR1 is DFQATT, CDR2 SNEGSKA (reference sequence). The length of the CDR3 is 16 residues. V was cut by 5 bases and J by 1 base, with 18 bases left in between. The CDR3 sequence is CSAPSRQVGSNQPQHF. DNA for the CDR3: TGCAGTGCTCCAAGCCGACAGGTTGGGAGCAATCAGCCCCAGCATTTT.

This clone was seen a handful of times. The gene calls are TRBV2 and TRBJ2-3; a weak D match, TRBD2 (6 bases). The ends were cut back, 7 bases at V and 2 bases at J, with 16 bases in the middle. CDR1 is SNHLY and CDR2 is FYNNEI in the germline V gene. CDR3 length: 15 amino acids. The CDR3 region is CASTAGIEYTDTQYF. CDR3 coding DNA: TGTGCCAGCACCGCGGGAATAGAGTACACAGATACGCAGTATTTT.

The table lists this clone with many counts. This chain joins TRBV10-2 and TRBJ1-1; D gene uncertain. The V and J ends lost 0 bases and 8 bases respectively, with 4 bases between them. This CDR3 is built from 11 residues. Germline V gene sequence: CDR1 WSHSY, CDR2 SAAADI. The CDR3 protein is CASSESTEAFF. CDR3 in DNA: TGCGCCAGCAGTGAGTCTACCGAAGCTTTCTTT.

The chain combines TRBV3-2 with TRBJ2-1; the table's D call TRBD2 went unverified against the DNA. TRBV3-2 is assigned pseudogene status. The CDR3 contains 15 residues. Written as DNA, the CDR3 is TGTGCCAGCAGCCAAGGTGGGAAGCAGGAGAATGAGCAGTTCTTC. Protein: CASSQGGKQENEQFF.

This clone was observed at least ten times. The chain carries TRBV10-2 and TRBJ2-7, with 8 nucleotides matching TRBD2. Germline CDR1 WSHSY, CDR2 SAAADI. The CDR3 totals 15 residues. Trimming removed 2 bases from V and 5 bases from J; junction bases left unmatched: 8. CDR3 sequence (DNA): TGCGCCAGCAGTGAGAAAGGACTAGCTCAGAACGAGCAGTACTTC. Protein product: CASSEKGLAQNEQYF.